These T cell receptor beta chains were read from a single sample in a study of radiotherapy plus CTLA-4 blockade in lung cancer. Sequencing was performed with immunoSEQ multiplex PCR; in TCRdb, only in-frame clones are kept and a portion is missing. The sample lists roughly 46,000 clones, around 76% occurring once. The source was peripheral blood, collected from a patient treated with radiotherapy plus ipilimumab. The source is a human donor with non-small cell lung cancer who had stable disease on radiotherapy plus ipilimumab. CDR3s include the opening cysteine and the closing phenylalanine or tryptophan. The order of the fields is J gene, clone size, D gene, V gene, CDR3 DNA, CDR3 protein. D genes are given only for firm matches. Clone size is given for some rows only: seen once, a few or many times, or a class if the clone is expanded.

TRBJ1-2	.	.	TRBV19	TGTGCCAGTAGGAGCCAGAGTAACTATGGCTACACCTTC	CASRSQSNYGYTF
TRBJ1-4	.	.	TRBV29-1	TGCAGCGTTGAAGATCCGTTTTCCTCACCAGGGCGGTCAACTAATGAAAAACTGTTTTTT	CSVEDPFSSPGRSTNEKLFF
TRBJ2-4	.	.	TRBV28	TGTGCCAGCAGTCCCCCCGGGAAAGCCAAAAACATTCAGTACTTC	CASSPPGKAKNIQYF
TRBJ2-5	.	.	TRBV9	TGTGCCAGCAACCGCAGGGGGGGCCCCCAAGAGACCCAGTACTTC	CASNRRGGPQETQYF
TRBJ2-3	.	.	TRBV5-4	TGTGCCAGCAGCTCGTCTTCAACTACAGATACGCAGTATTTT	CASSSSSTTDTQYF
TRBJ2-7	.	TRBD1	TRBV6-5	TGTGCCAGCAGTTACTCTGGGGACAGGGCCTACGAGCAGTACTTC	CASSYSGDRAYEQYF
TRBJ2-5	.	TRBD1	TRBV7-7	TGTGCCAGCAGCCACTGGGGGACAGAAGAGACCCAGTACTTC	CASSHWGTEETQYF
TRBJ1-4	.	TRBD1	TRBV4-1	TGCGCCAGCAGCCAAAACGTTGGGACAGGGTATGAAAAACTGTTTTTT	CASSQNVGTGYEKLFF
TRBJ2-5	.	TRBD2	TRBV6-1	TGTGCCAGCAGTGAGATGAGCGGGGGGCTTGGGGAGACCCAGTACTTC	CASSEMSGGLGETQYF
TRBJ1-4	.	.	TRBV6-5	TGTGCCAGCAGCTGGCAGTCAACTAATGAAAAACTGTTTTTT	CASSWQSTNEKLFF
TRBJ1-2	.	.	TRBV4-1	TGCGCCAGCAGCCAAGTTTCACAGGGACTCTATGGCTACACCTTC	CASSQVSQGLYGYTF
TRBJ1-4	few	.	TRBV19	TGTGCCAGTCGCAACAACGGCAACAATGAAAAACTGTTTTTT	CASRNNGNNEKLFF
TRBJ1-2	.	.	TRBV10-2	TGCGCCAGCGCCCCAGCGGACTTATATGGCTACACCTTC	CASAPADLYGYTF
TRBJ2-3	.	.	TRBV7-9	TGTGCCAGCAGCCTCGGGACAACTCACACAGATACGCAGTATTTT	CASSLGTTHTDTQYF
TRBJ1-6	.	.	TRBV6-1	TGTGCCAGCAGTGAAGCCCTGACACTCTTTAATTCACCCCTCCACTTT	CASSEALTLFNSPLHF
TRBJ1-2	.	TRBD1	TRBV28	TGTGCCAGCAGTATTGGGACAGGGCTGCGTGGCTACACCTTC	CASSIGTGLRGYTF
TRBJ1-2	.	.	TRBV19	TGTGCCAGTAGTGTTCAGAAATCGGGTTTCTATGGCTACACCTTC	CASSVQKSGFYGYTF
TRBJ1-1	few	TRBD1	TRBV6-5	TGTGCCAGCATCAGGGGGGACACTGAAGCTTTCTTT	CASIRGDTEAFF
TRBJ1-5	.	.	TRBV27	TGTGCCAGCAGTTCGCTCCGGGACTCCTTTCGGGGCAATCAGCCCCAGCATTTT	CASSSLRDSFRGNQPQHF
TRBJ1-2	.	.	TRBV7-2	TGTGCCAGCAGCTTAGCCACGGTCTATGGCTACACCTTC	CASSLATVYGYTF
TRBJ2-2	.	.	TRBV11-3	TGTGCCAGCAGCTTAGGGGGGAACACCGGGGAGCTGTTTTTT	CASSLGGNTGELFF
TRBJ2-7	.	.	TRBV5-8	TGTGCCAGCAGATTTGGGGGGGGACAGGTCCTCGAGCAGTACTTC	CASRFGGGQVLEQYF
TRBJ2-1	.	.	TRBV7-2	TGTGCCAGCAGCTTAGTAGGGGCCTACAATGAGCAGTTCTTC	CASSLVGAYNEQFF
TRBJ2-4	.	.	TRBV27	TGTGCCAGCAGTTTACAGGCGGCCAAAAACATTCAGTACTTC	CASSLQAAKNIQYF
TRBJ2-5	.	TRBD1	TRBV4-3	TGCGCCAGCAGCCAATACAGGGGCATCCAAGAGACCCAGTACTTC	CASSQYRGIQETQYF
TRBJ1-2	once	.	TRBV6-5	TGTGCCAGCAGTCCCCGCGGGGTTGGCTACACCTTC	CASSPRGVGYTF
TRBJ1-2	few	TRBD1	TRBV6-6	TGTGCCAGCAGTTACTCCGGGACAGGGGGAGGCTACACCTTC	CASSYSGTGGGYTF
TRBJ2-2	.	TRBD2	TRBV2	TGTGCCAGCCCCAGCGGGGGACCTCCCAACACCGGGGAGCTGTTTTTT	CASPSGGPPNTGELFF
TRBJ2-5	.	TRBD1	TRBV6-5	TGTGCCAGCAGTTACTCTTTAGCAGGGACAGGGACCCAGTACTTC	CASSYSLAGTGTQYF